This record looks at one T cell receptor beta chain sequence and its context. Distinct nucleotide sequences in the sample also encode this CDR3. Cells designated naive CD8 were CD45RO-negative and were positively selected for CCR7, with terminally differentiated effector memory CD45RA+ cells excluded. Those who donated, Caucasian adults without exception, all lived in Nashville, Tennessee. Several immunoSEQ plates received, in even portions, the genomic DNA of each subset. Under the authors' procedure: Filtering differed for immunoSEQ, which gave only junction sequences without quality scores. The protocol was immunoSEQ multiplex PCR, while the TCRdb copy is restricted to in-frame clones and leaves out a portion. Clone size and V and J calls were adopted from that table, with D and trimming inferred from the DNA. The repertoire consists of approximately 840,000 clones, with around 96% occurring once and the leading ten covering about 0.22%.

Germline lookup yields CDR1 WNHNN and CDR2 SYGVQD (reference sequence). The CDR3 runs 13 residues. V was clipped by 6 bases and J by 1 base; unmatched bases: 3. This sample is drawn from a study of shared clonotypes between healthy human individuals. The sequence came from a man aged 25-40 years in good health. The V and J genes are TRBV10-1 and TRBJ2-7; TRBD1 matches at 7 bases. The source material was naive CD8+ T cells sorted from blood. CDR3 bases: TGCGCCAGCAGAGGGACAGATTCCTACGAGCAGTACTTC. This gives the protein CASRGTDSYEQYF.